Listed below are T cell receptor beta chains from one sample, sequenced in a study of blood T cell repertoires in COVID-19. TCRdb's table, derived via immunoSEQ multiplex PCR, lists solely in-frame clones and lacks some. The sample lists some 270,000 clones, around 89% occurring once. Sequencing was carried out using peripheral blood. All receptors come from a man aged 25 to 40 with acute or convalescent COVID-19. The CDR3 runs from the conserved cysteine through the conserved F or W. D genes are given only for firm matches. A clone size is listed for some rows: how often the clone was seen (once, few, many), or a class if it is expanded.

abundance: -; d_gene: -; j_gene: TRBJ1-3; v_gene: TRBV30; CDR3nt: TGTGCCTGGACCCGGACAACCCTGCGGGGAAACACCATATATTTT; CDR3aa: CAWTRTTLRGNTIYF
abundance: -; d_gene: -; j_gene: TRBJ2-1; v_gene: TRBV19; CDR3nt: TGTGCCAGTAGTATAACGTCGACAAGCCATGAGCAGTTCTTC; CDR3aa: CASSITSTSHEQFF
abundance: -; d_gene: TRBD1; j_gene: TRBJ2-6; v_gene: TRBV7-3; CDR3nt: TGTGCCAGCAGCTTGGGTACAGGGGGCGGAGGCTCTGGGGCCAACGTCCTGACTTTC; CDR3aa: CASSLGTGGGGSGANVLTF
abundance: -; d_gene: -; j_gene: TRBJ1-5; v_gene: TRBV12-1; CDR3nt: TGTGCCAGCAGCTTTTGGCAGGGGTATCAGCCCCAGCATTTT; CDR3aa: CASSFWQGYQPQHF
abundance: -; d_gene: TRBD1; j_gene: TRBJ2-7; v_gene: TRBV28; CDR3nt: TGTGCCAGCAGTATTGGACAGGGTCGGTTCGAGCAGTACTTC; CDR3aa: CASSIGQGRFEQYF
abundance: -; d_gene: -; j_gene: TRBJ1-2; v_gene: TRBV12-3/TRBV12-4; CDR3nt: TGTGCCAGCAACCTATTCCCCCTTGATGGCTACACCTTC; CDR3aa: CASNLFPLDGYTF
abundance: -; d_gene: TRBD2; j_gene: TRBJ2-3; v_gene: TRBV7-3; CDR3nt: TGTGCCAGCAGCCTCTACGGACTAGCAGGGGATACGCAGTATTTT; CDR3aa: CASSLYGLAGDTQYF
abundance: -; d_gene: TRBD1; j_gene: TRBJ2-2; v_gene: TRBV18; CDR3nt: TGTGCCAGCTCACCCTCCCAGGGGGCGGTCACCGGGGAGCTGTTTTTT; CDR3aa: CASSPSQGAVTGELFF
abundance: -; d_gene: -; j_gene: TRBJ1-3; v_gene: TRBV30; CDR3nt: TGTGCCTGGACCGAGGGAGTTCATGGAAACACCATATATTTT; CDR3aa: CAWTEGVHGNTIYF
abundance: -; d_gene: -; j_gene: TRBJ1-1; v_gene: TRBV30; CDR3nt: TGTGCCTGGAGTATTCGGACTGAAGCTTTCTTT; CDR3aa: CAWSIRTEAFF
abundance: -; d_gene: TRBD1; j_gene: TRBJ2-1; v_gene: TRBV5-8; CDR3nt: TGTGCCAGCATAATTAGGACAGGGGGCTTCAATGAGCAGTTCTTC; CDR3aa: CASIIRTGGFNEQFF
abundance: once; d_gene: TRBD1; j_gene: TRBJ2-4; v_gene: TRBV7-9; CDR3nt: TGTGCCAGCAGCTTGCGACAGGGGGCGTTAAACATTCAGTACTTC; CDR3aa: CASSLRQGALNIQYF
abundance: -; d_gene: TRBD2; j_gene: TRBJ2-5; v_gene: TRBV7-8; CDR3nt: TGTGCCAGCAGCTTCGGCGGGGGGTTAGAGACCCAGTACTTC; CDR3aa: CASSFGGGLETQYF
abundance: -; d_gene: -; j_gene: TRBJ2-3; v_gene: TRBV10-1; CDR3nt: TGCGCCACCCGCAAGACAGCAACAGATACGCAGTATTTT; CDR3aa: CATRKTATDTQYF
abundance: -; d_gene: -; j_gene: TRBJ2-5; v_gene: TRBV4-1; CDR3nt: TGCGCCAGCAGCCTTGCTGGAGCAAGCCAAGAGACCCAGTACTTC; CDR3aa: CASSLAGASQETQYF
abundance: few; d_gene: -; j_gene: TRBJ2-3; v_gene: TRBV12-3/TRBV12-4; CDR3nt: TGTGCCAGCAGCCCCCATACCGGGAATACGCAGTATTTT; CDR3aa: CASSPHTGNTQYF
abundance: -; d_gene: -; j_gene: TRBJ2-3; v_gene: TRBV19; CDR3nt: TGTGCCAGTAGTATGGTTGGCAGGGGCGGTAATACGCAGTATTTT; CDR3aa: CASSMVGRGGNTQYF
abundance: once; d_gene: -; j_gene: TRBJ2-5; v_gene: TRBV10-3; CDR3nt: TGTGCCATCAAAGGGGTAGGGTCGGAGACCCAGTACTTC; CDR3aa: CAIKGVGSETQYF
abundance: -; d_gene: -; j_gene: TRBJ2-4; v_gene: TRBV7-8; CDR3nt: TGTGCCAGCAGCTTAGCTCTGCGACAGGCCGAGACAGACATTCAGTACTTC; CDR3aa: CASSLALRQAETDIQYF
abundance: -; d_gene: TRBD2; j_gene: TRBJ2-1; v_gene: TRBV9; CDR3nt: TGTGCCAGCAGCCGCGAGCGGGGGGGCCTCAATGAGCAGTTCTTC; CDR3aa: CASSRERGGLNEQFF
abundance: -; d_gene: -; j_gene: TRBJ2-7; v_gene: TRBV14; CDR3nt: TGTGCCAGCAGCCAAGATAGACATAGGGGCTCCGAGCAGTACTTC; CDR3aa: CASSQDRHRGSEQYF
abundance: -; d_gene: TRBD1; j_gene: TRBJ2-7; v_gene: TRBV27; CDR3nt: TGTGCCAGCAGGATTAGGCGGGACAGGACCTACGAGCAGTACTTC; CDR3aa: CASRIRRDRTYEQYF
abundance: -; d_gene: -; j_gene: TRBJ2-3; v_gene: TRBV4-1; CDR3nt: TGCGCCAGCAGCCAGCCCCCAGGTGGCGTCGTTGGTACGCAGTATTTT; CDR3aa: CASSQPPGGVVGTQYF
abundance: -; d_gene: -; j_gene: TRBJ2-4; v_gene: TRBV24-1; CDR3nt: TGTGCCACCAAGGGCAGGGCTGACAAAAACATTCAGTACTTC; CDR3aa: CATKGRADKNIQYF
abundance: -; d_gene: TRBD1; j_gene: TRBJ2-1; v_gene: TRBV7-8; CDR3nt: TGTGCCAGCAGCTTCTCGGGACAGTCCTACAATGAGCAGTTCTTC; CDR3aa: CASSFSGQSYNEQFF
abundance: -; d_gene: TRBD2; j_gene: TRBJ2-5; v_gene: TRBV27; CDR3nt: TGTGCCAGCAGTTCTGGTTTAGCGGGGGCCCGGTTGGAGACCCAGTACTTC; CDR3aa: CASSSGLAGARLETQYF
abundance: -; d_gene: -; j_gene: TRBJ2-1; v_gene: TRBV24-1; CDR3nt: TGTGCCACCAGTGATTTTGGGCAGTACAATGAGCAGTTCTTC; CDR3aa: CATSDFGQYNEQFF
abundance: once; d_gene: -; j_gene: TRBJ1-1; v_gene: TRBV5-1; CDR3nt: TGCGCCAGCAGCATATCCGGGACATCGAACACTGAAGCTTTCTTT; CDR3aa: CASSISGTSNTEAFF
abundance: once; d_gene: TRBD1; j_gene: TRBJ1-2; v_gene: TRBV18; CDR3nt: TGTGCCAGCTCACCGGGACAGAGCTATGGCTACACCTTC; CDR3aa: CASSPGQSYGYTF
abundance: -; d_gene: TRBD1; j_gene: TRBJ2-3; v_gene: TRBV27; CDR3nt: TGTGCCAGCAGTCAGAACAGGGGGAGAGATACGCAGTATTTT; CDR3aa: CASSQNRGRDTQYF
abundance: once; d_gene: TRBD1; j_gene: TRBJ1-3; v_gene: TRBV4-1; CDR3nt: TGCGCCAGCAGCCAAGTGGGACAGGCCCCTTTTATATATTTT; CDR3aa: CASSQVGQAPFIYF
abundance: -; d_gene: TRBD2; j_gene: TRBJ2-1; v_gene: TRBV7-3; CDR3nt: TGTGCCAGCAGCTTACAGGCGGGGGGCAATGAGTTGTTCTTC; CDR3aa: CASSLQAGGNELFF
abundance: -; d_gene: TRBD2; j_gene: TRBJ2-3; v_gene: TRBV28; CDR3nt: TGTGCCAGCAGTCCCAGAGGCGGGGGGTTATATACGCAGTATTTT; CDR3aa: CASSPRGGGLYTQYF
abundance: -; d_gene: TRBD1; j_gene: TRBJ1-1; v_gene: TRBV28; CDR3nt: TGTGCCAGCAGAACCAGGGGGCTGGGCACTGAAGCTTTCTTT; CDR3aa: CASRTRGLGTEAFF
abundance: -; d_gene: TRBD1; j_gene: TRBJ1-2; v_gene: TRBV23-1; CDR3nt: TGCGCCAGCAGTCAACCCGTAGCCGGGACAGAAAACCGCACTAACTATGGCTACACCTTC; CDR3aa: CASSQPVAGTENRTNYGYTF
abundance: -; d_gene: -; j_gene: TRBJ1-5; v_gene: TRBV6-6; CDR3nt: TGTGCCAGCAGTCCGCACGGGGGGTCAGGGAGACGGCCCCCCTATCAGCCCCAGCATTTT; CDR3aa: CASSPHGGSGRRPPYQPQHF
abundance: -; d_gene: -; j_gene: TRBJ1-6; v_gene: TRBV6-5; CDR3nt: TGTGCCAGTTTTAAGGAGTCGAATTCACCCCTCCACTTT; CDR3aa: CASFKESNSPLHF
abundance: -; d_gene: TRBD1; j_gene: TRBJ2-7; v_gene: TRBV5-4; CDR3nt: TGTGCCAGCACCCCCCGAGGGGGCGGAGAGCAGTACTTC; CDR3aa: CASTPRGGGEQYF
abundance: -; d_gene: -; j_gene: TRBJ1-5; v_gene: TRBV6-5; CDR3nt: TGTGCCAGCAGTTACCAGGGGCTTGGCAATCAGCCCCAGCATTTT; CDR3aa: CASSYQGLGNQPQHF
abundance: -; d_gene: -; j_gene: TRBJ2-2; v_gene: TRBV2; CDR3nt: TGTGCCGGGCGAAAAAAGTGGGACACCGGGGAGCTGTTTTTT; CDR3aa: CAGRKKWDTGELFF